This T cell receptor beta chain originates from a study of beta chain features in type 1 diabetes. Broader study findings: An over-representation of cells with high TCR expression could result from cDNA sequencing. Researchers report that Type 1 diabetes patients had moderately but significantly shorter TCRB CDR3s across all four CD4+ subsets. Shorter templates may be favored by PCR, equally so in patients and controls.

Since all of the isolated RNA was reverse transcribed, expressed TCRB transcripts were what got sequenced. TCRdb's table, derived via immunoSEQ multiplex PCR, lists solely in-frame clones and lacks some. The data contain 330,000 or so clones, roughly 12% of them singletons. The CDR3 has 14 residues. V shed 4 bases and J shed 3 bases, with 13 bases lying between them. The germline V gene encodes CDR1 SGHTA and CDR2 FQGNSA. Sorting that relied on CD45RO/CCR7/CD25/CD127/CD95/CD27 yielded CD4+ naive, central memory, regulatory and stem cell-like memory cells. This clone was counted a few times. The antigen remains unidentified.

The sample was naive CD4+ T cells from blood. V and J are TRBV7-2 and TRBJ2-7, with a tentative D call TRBD1 (8 bases). The source is a woman between 18 and 29 years old with type 1 diabetes. The CDR3: CASSSTGGGYEQYF. The CDR3 DNA follows: TGTGCCAGCAGCTCCACAGGGGGGGGCTACGAGCAGTACTTC. The whole variable domain, remainder taken from reference TRBV7-2 and TRBJ2-7, is GAGVSQSPSNKVTEKGKDVELRCDPISGHTALYWYRQSLGQGLEFLIYFQGNSAPDKSGLPSDRFSAERTGGSVSTLTIQRTQQEDSAVYLCASSSTGGGYEQYFGPGTRLTVT.